The entry below gives a single TCR beta chain sequence along with its context. Its target is unknown. Losses at the gene ends were 11 bases for V and 4 bases for J; bases not matched to a gene: 8. This CDR3 spans 12 amino acids. Germline V lookup: CDR1 MNHEY, CDR2 SVGAGI. Some clones are missing from TCRdb's copy, which holds only in-frame ones; the method was immunoSEQ multiplex PCR. The sample yields around 80,000 clones, 65% to 90% seen once. The sample comes from a study of OX40 agonist ivuxolimab in advanced cancers. Turning to the study itself: Patients received ivuxolimab, an agonistic anti-OX40 (CD134) antibody. Every 2 weeks, patients received ivuxolimab intravenously, dosed at 0.01 to 10 mg/kg.

General study points: Mean expanded clone counts were higher in CD8+ than CD4+ T cells.

This material consisted of CD4+ or CD8+ T cells sorted from blood, taken in a trial of the OX40 agonist ivuxolimab. The receptor comes from an adult with an advanced solid tumor such as melanoma, head and neck, liver or kidney cancer. The V gene is TRBV6-5, the J gene TRBJ2-7, with 7 bases aligning to TRBD2. Here the CDR3 reads CAAGEVLYEQYF. The CDR3 nucleotides read TGTGCCGCGGGGGAAGTTCTGTACGAGCAGTACTTC.